The source of this TCR beta chain is a study of shared clonotypes between healthy human individuals. Study-wide context: Researchers drew samples from a couple of women and three men aged 18 to 49.

Germline V gives CDR1 DFQATT, CDR2 SNEGSKA (reference sequence). V lost 3 bases to trimming and J lost 4 bases, with 4 bases between them. The CDR3 has 11 amino acids. Comment on this clone: This same CDR3 is encoded by further DNA sequences in the sample.

There were no recent acute infections or vaccinations among the donors, who were healthy HIV-negative adults. Extraction of genomic DNA in unsorted samples used approximately 100 million PBMCs. The data were produced by immunoSEQ multiplex PCR, yet TCRdb's version contains in-frame clones alone and is incomplete. The data show about 490,000 clones, with around 80% seen just once and 10% to 15% held by the top ten. The material sequenced was PBMCs. This rearrangement joins TRBV20-1 to TRBJ2-1; D is unresolved. The sequence was obtained from a middle-aged woman in good health. Some clones in this sample may be carry-over from other donors' samples. CDR3 region: CSASSYNEQFF. CDR3 bases: TGCAGTGCTAGTTCGTACAATGAGCAGTTCTTC.